Listed below are T cell receptor beta chains from one sample, sequenced in a study of beta chain features in type 1 diabetes. The assay was immunoSEQ multiplex PCR, and TCRdb's table has in-frame clones only and misses some. Of 200,000 to 300,000 clones detected, roughly 10% appear once; the ten largest clones hold 0.017%. Input material: naive CD4+ T cells from blood. These receptors all come from a man aged 25-40 years with type 1 diabetes. The CDR3 runs from the conserved cysteine through the conserved F or W. Each record gives: D gene, J gene, V gene, clone size, CDR3 DNA, CDR3 protein. The D gene is left open where the match is weak. Size is stated for part of the rows, as once, few or many counts, or as a class when the clone is expanded.

TRBD1 TRBJ1-1 TRBV2 - TGTGCCTTCAGGGACAGGGCTCCTGAAGCTTTCTTT CAFRDRAPEAFF
- TRBJ2-3 TRBV7-9 few TGTGCCAGCAGCTATGGCAGTGGCACAGATACGCAGTATTTT CASSYGSGTDTQYF
- TRBJ1-2 TRBV7-9 few TGTGCCAGCAGCTTCGGCGCAGGTTTTGATCTGCAGAACTATGGCTACACCTTC CASSFGAGFDLQNYGYTF
- TRBJ2-1 TRBV14 - TGTGCCAGCAGCCAAGCCTCCGGTAAGCAGTTCTTC CASSQASGKQFF
TRBD1 TRBJ2-5 TRBV4-3 few TGCGCCAGCAGCCAAGCTCTGGACAGGGGCGAGACCCAGTACTTC CASSQALDRGETQYF
- TRBJ2-5 TRBV4-3 few TGCGCCAGCAGCCAAGGACAGCAAGAGACCCAGTACTTC CASSQGQQETQYF
TRBD2 TRBJ2-5 TRBV10-3 - TGTGCCATCAGTGTACTAGCGGAATCAGAGACCCAGTACTTC CAISVLAESETQYF
- TRBJ2-7 TRBV2 - TGTGCCAGCAGTGTTATAGGGGGCTACGAGCAGTACTTC CASSVIGGYEQYF
TRBD2 TRBJ2-7 TRBV4-2 - TGTGCCAGCAGCCAAGCCCTAGCGGGGGGCTCCTACGAGCAGTACTTC CASSQALAGGSYEQYF
- TRBJ1-1 TRBV5-6 - TGTGCCAGCAGCTTAGGGACGGCAGGGGTTGGAGCTTTCTTT CASSLGTAGVGAFF
TRBD2 TRBJ2-3 TRBV9 few TGTGCCAGCAGCCCGAAACTAGCGGGCCCAGATACGCAGTATTTT CASSPKLAGPDTQYF
- TRBJ2-5 TRBV6-5 - TGTGCCAGCAGTTTAGACTATCTCCAAGAGACCCAGTACTTC CASSLDYLQETQYF
TRBD2 TRBJ2-7 TRBV28 few TGTGCCAGCAGTTTGGGCGGGAGCTCCTACGAGCAGTACTTC CASSLGGSSYEQYF
TRBD1 TRBJ1-2 TRBV7-9 few TGTGCCAGCAGCTCCTCCGGGACAGGGGTTGGCTACACCTTC CASSSSGTGVGYTF
- TRBJ1-5 TRBV15 few TGTGCCACCAGCAGAGAAGCGGGACAGCCCCAGCATTTT CATSREAGQPQHF
- TRBJ1-2 TRBV30 few TGTGCCTGGAGCAAGGACAGACTCTATGGCTACACCTTC CAWSKDRLYGYTF
TRBD1 TRBJ1-1 TRBV6-5 - TGTGCCAGCAGTTCTACGACAGGGGGCAACACTGAAGCTTTCTTT CASSSTTGGNTEAFF
- TRBJ1-1 TRBV29-1 - TGCAGCGTTGCTTCCTATGAAGCTTTCTTT CSVASYEAFF
- TRBJ2-7 TRBV4-1 - TGCGCCAGCAGCCAAGAAAGACAGTCCTACGAGCAGTACTTC CASSQERQSYEQYF
TRBD2 TRBJ2-4 TRBV5-1 - TGCGCCAGCAGCTCGCGACTAGCGGGGGGGTTTGGCATTCAGTACTTC CASSSRLAGGFGIQYF
- TRBJ1-5 TRBV15 few TGTGCCACCAGCAGACCAACGAGTCAGCCCCAGCATTTT CATSRPTSQPQHF
- TRBJ2-7 TRBV5-1 few TGCGCCAGCAGCGCGGACGGGATATCCTACGAGCAGTACTTC CASSADGISYEQYF